This T cell receptor beta chain is drawn from a study of T cell responses to AZD1222 COVID-19 vaccine. Background on the study: Pooling of second doses given at about 4 or about 12 weeks was done.

As to this clone: The antigen remains unidentified.

The V gene end was trimmed by 4 bases and the J gene end by 2 bases; junction bases not matched to a gene: 6. In germline, CDR1 is LGHDT, CDR2 YNNKEL (reference sequence). The CDR3 runs to 16 residues. Whole-study results and caveats: Without day 14 samples, only post-peak T cell repertoires were studied. Reportedly, nearly half of unique spike TCRs recognized epitopes outside B.1.351/B.1.1.7 mutations. Most donors were white British, females outnumbered males, and clonal diversity was possibly underestimated.

Using immunoSEQ multiplex PCR, the repertoire was profiled, and TCRdb retains in-frame clones only, with some absent. Here the sample spans 55,000 to 85,000 clones, 84% being singletons. The chain joins TRBV3-1 (or the pseudogene TRBV3-2) to TRBJ2-3; 10 nucleotides match TRBD2. The sequences come from peripheral blood, collected on day 0 of AZD1222 vaccination. The TCR sequence derives from an adult in good health. As DNA, the CDR3 is TGTGCCAGCAGCCCAGGACTAGCGGTACACACAGATACGCAGTATTTT. Translated: CASSPGLAVHTDTQYF.